The TCR beta chain under discussion was sequenced for a study of T-cell reconstitution after alpha-beta-depleted transplantation in children. Study results and caveats: Several hundred rapidly expanded clones from non-depleted graft cells reportedly supplied alpha-beta T cells about two months post-transplant. After one year, T-cell counts and TCRbeta diversity mostly came from new T cells. From surviving recipient T cells and thymic progenitors came the high day-60 TCRbeta diversity observed in some patients.

Remarks on this clonotype: The antigen is undetermined.

Per germline, CDR1 PRHDT and CDR2 FYEKMQ (reference sequence). V was pared by 2 bases and J by 2 bases, with 10 bases of the junction left unmatched. CDR3 length: 20 residues. Unique molecular identifiers were incorporated when the TCRbeta library was constructed. TCRdb re-derived calls from the PCR reads in MiXCR, one entry per CDR3 protein. Among about 400,000 distinct CDR3 sequences, around 15% were seen once, and the ten largest hold 29%. The chain employs TRBV13 and TRBJ2-2; TRBD2 matches 14 bases. This material consisted of PBMCs, mostly from graft donor cells, taken 360 days after TCRalphabeta/CD19-depleted stem cell transplant. This TCR derives from a boy under two years old who had a stem cell transplant for Wiskott-Aldrich syndrome, so the T cells may come from the graft donor. This CDR3 reads CASSLRSKTSGRGNTGELFF. The DNA of the CDR3 is TGTGCCAGCAGCTTACGTAGTAAGACTAGCGGGAGGGGTAACACCGGGGAGCTGTTTTTT.